What follows are 14 T cell receptor beta chains derived from one specimen sequenced in a study of blood T cell repertoires in COVID-19. The data were produced by immunoSEQ multiplex PCR, yet TCRdb's version contains in-frame clones alone and is incomplete. The data contain 350,000 or so clones, 90% of them singletons. Sequencing was done on a sample of peripheral blood. The receptor set was obtained from a man in his late teens or twenties with active or convalescent COVID-19.

The gene calls are TRBV27 and TRBJ2-7; 8 bases align to TRBD2. V lost 6 bases and J lost 3; bases outside the gene matches: 4. Germline assignment: CDR1 MNHEY and CDR2 SMNVEV (reference sequence). The CDR3 has 13 amino acids. DNA of the CDR3: TGTGCCAGCAGCCCGGGACTAGGCTACGAGCAGTACTTC. Encoded protein: CASSPGLGYEQYF.

The rearrangement links TRBV7-9 to TRBJ2-2; 7 bases are a match to TRBD1. V was clipped by 4 bases and J by 0 bases; unmatched bases: 5. This CDR3 comprises 16 residues. CDR1 and CDR2 (germline): SEHNR, FQNEAQ (reference sequence). CDR3 coding DNA: TGTGCCAGCAGCTCGGGACAGACCTCGAACACCGGGGAGCTGTTTTTT. It translates to CASSSGQTSNTGELFF.

In nucleotides, the CDR3 is TGTGCCAGTAATCCTGGGCTACCGGGACAGGGGGCGTGGGGCTACACCTTC. Its translation is CASNPGLPGQGAWGYTF. The chain has TRBV19 and TRBJ1-2; 12 bases agree with TRBD1. Germline V lookup: CDR1 LNHDA, CDR2 SQIVND (reference sequence). V lost 7 bases to trimming and J lost 8 bases; unmatched junction nucleotides: 17. The CDR3 runs to 17 residues.

V gene TRBV15 combines with J gene TRBJ1-1; possible D gene TRBD1, 6 bases. V was cut by 0 bases and J by 2 bases, with 13 bases left in between. This CDR3 has 16 amino acids. The germline V gene encodes CDR1 LNHNV and CDR2 YYDKDF (reference sequence). CDR3 loop: CATSRDLIGGNTEAFF. The DNA for the CDR3 is TGTGCCACCAGCAGAGATCTGATAGGGGGAAACACTGAAGCTTTCTTT.

This chain joins TRBV5-6 and TRBJ1-1, with TRBD1 identical over 7 bases. The germline CDR1 and CDR2 sequences are SGHDT and YYEEEE. The CDR3 covers 12 residues. With V trimmed by 3 bases and J by 7 bases, 3 bases remained unmatched. CDR3 amino acids: CASSWTGDEAFF. The CDR3 DNA is TGTGCCAGCAGCTGGACAGGTGATGAAGCTTTCTTT.

The chain carries TRBV6-5 and TRBJ1-2, with D possibly being TRBD1 (5 bases). CDR3 length: 15 amino acids. CDR1 is MNHEY and CDR2 is SVGAGI in the germline V gene. V was clipped by 5 bases and J by 7 bases, with 20 bases between them. The CDR3 DNA reads TGTGCCAGCAGTCCGACCGGGCAGGGAGGTAGTGGCTACACCTTC. It is translated as CASSPTGQGGSGYTF.

The chain joins TRBV2 to TRBJ1-1; possible D gene TRBD1, 6 bases. The germline gives CDR1 SNHLY, CDR2 FYNNEI. The germline V and J ends were trimmed by 1 base and 0 bases, with 9 bases remaining between them. The CDR3 sequence is 15 residues long. CDR3 DNA: TGTGCCAGCAGTGAAGGGGACAATATGAACACTGAAGCTTTCTTT. This codes for CASSEGDNMNTEAFF.

This chain links TRBV19 with TRBJ2-7, with 7 bases matching TRBD1. The ends lost 4 bases at V and 4 bases at J; junction bases unmatched: 7. Germline assignment: CDR1 LNHDA and CDR2 SQIVND (reference sequence). The CDR3 is 14 amino acids. The CDR3 is CASSSPGRGYEQYF. CDR3 coding DNA: TGTGCCAGTAGTAGCCCCGGCAGGGGGTACGAGCAGTACTTC.

This chain links TRBV27 with TRBJ1-4; D is perhaps TRBD1 (6 bases). The germline V and J ends were trimmed by 5 bases and 4 bases, with 14 bases remaining between them. Germline V lookup: CDR1 MNHEY, CDR2 SMNVEV (reference sequence). CDR3 length: 15 amino acids. The CDR3: CASSPSGHFNEKLFF. Written as DNA, the CDR3 is TGTGCCAGCAGTCCATCGGGACATTTTAATGAAAAACTGTTTTTT.

CDR3 sequence reads: CASSLAGGQFNEQFF. In DNA, the CDR3 is TGTGCCAGCAGCTTAGCGGGGGGACAGTTCAATGAGCAGTTCTTC. The V call is TRBV7-7, the J call TRBJ2-1; D is possibly TRBD1 (7 bases). The CDR3 is made up of 15 amino acids. The germline V gene has CDR1 SSHAT and CDR2 FNYEAQ (reference sequence). Deletions cut 0 bases from V and 6 bases from J, with 12 bases between.

The rearrangement uses TRBV27 and TRBJ2-7; 7 positions agree with TRBD1. The V gene end was trimmed by 6 bases and the J gene end by 5 bases; junction bases not matched to a gene: 4. The CDR3 length is 12 residues. Germline-derived CDR1 and CDR2 are MNHEY and SMNVEV (reference sequence). The CDR3 sequence: CASRTGWDEQYF. CDR3 sequence (DNA): TGTGCCAGCAGGACAGGGTGGGACGAGCAGTACTTC.

This clone showed up just once. The chain employs TRBV9 and TRBJ2-7, with D unclear. This CDR3 has 13 residues. Germline values: CDR1 SGDLS, CDR2 YYNGEE. With 0 bases removed from V and 2 bases from J, the gap between germline ends came to 6 bases. Written as DNA, the CDR3 is TGTGCCAGCAGCGTAGACCCAGCCTACGAGCAGTACTTC. Encoded protein: CASSVDPAYEQYF.

The J gene is TRBJ1-1, the V gene TRBV19; TRBD1 matches 7 bases. Germline trimming cut 1 base from V and 4 bases from J; bases unmatched to any gene: 3. Germline-derived CDR1 and CDR2 are LNHDA and SQIVND (reference sequence). The CDR3 is 14 amino acids. The DNA of the CDR3 is TGTGCCAGTAGTATAGTCCAGGGGGGCACTGAAGCTTTCTTT. Translating it yields CASSIVQGGTEAFF.

This clone appeared a few times. This rearrangement joins TRBV7-2 to TRBJ1-5; D is unclear. V lost 5 bases, J lost 5 bases, and 13 bases lay in between. The CDR3 covers 14 residues. The germline V gene has CDR1 SGHTA and CDR2 FQGNSA. The CDR3 loop is CASSQSGIDQPQHF. The CDR3 bases are TGTGCCAGCAGCCAATCCGGGATCGATCAGCCCCAGCATTTT.